The present T cell receptor beta chain was sequenced within a study of cytomegalovirus exposure and HLA in healthy donors. In regard to this clone: The antigen remains unidentified.

Study-wide results and caveats: Some public TCRs appeared in many individuals, while most sequences were rare.

Repertoires were generated with immunoSEQ multiplex PCR, while TCRdb's copy carries only in-frame clones and drops some. Counted here are roughly 100,000 clones, 86% occurring once; the ten biggest clones make up 4%. The specimen sequenced was PBMCs. The receptor comes from a young woman in good health and CMV-seropositive.

Here the CDR3 reads CASSQQQGGLAEQYF. The CDR3 nucleotides read TGTGCCAGCAGCCAACAACAGGGGGGTCTCGCCGAGCAGTACTTC. V and J are TRBV4-2 and TRBJ2-7; TRBD1 aligns across 8 bases. The V and J ends lost 2 bases and 6 bases, in that order; junction bases with no gene match: 9. Germline V gene sequence: CDR1 LGHNA, CDR2 YNFKEQ. The CDR3 consists of 15 residues.